This T cell receptor (beta chain) was profiled in a study of T cell responses to AZD1222 COVID-19 vaccine (dated by TCRdb to the early 2020s). Broadly, across the study: TCR sequencing covered over 230 trial participants: 207 given two doses of AZD1222 and 26 given two doses of MenACWY control vaccine. Trial participants were enrolled by age into subgroups of 18-55, 56-69 and 70-plus years, and around 140, 26 and 57 TCR-sequenced participants, respectively, were included in these subgroups.

The CDR3 regions of human TCRbeta chains were subjected to immunosequencing. As for the original processing: TCRs in the repertoires were compared against a reference library of SARS-CoV-2-specific TCRs that had been generated with the MIRA antigen-specificity platform. Breadth was defined as the fraction of unique TCRs that were SARS-CoV-2-associated. Depth was defined as the fraction of total T cells that were SARS-CoV-2-associated. Using the MIRA data, each spike-specific TCR was mapped to the spike region that the TCR reacts to and placed in a CD4 or CD8 class. Log10-transformed breadth and depth values were compared by one-way ANOVA with Sidak's multiple comparisons tests. TCRdb obtained this table from immuneACCESS and retained in-frame rearrangements with V and J assigned. These tables miss some clones; where compared with another copy, unresolved V genes account for less than half of the shortfall, and the remainder is unexplained. V and J calls and clone size are copied from that table; D and trimming were computed from the DNA. For this sample there are roughly 100,000 clones; more than 70% appear just once. The ten largest clones add up to about a tenth of the sample.

The sample's time point label, decoded: about 28 days (+/-7) after the second vaccine dose. Because spike-specific TCR depth and breadth did not differ between the two schedules, AZD1222 recipients who got a second dose at roughly 4 weeks were pooled with those who got a second dose at roughly 12 weeks. Vaccinee samples came from UK trials COV001 and COV002, including a single-blind randomized controlled phase 2/3 trial of AZD1222 (ChAdOx1 nCoV-19) in healthy adults. Trial participant PBMC samples were collected at day 0 and day 28 after the second dose for TCRbeta chain sequencing. Note on this clone: What this receptor recognizes is not known. No base-level quality is on record; no much larger clone is a single base apart.

Overall study results and their limits: Vaccine-associated CD4 TCRs spanned the whole spike protein, with dominant responses in regions 160-218 and 743-854. After two AZD1222 doses, spike-specific TCR breadth and depth were significantly higher than at day 0 and than in MenACWY recipients. Conclusions about previously exposed vaccinees are limited because only six or seven AZD1222 recipients were SARS-CoV-2 seropositive at baseline. Reportedly, close to half of the unique spike-specific TCRs recognized epitopes lying outside the regions that are mutated in the B.1.351 and B.1.1.7 variants. In the small 56-69-year group, the increase in depth fell short of significance, most likely because of low power. Participants were mostly white British and included more females than males, and it was suggested by the authors that clonal diversity may have been underestimated. Because no samples from the day 14 peak response were available, repertoires could be characterized only after the peak T cell response.

The CDR3 numbers 16 residues from cysteine through phenylalanine. The sequence is cut down to CDR3 DNA, 48 bases in frame from base 1. Per the germline V gene, KGHSH is the CDR1 and LQKENI is the CDR2. Trimming takes 2 bases off V and 3 bases off J; junction bases not matched to a gene: 5. The sequence links TRBV18 to TRBJ2-1, with 9 junctional bases fitting TRBD2. The TCR comes from an adult who received the AZD1222 COVID-19 vaccine. The sequencing here drew on peripheral blood, taken 28 days after the second AZD1222 dose. The CDR3 corresponds to CASSPRETSGYNEQFF. The nucleotide sequence is TGTGCCAGCTCACCAAGGGAGACTAGCGGCTACAATGAGCAGTTCTTC.